The rows below give T cell receptor beta chains drawn from one sample of a study of a mutant IDH1 vaccine in newly diagnosed glioma. These receptors' targets are unknown. Produced via immunoSEQ multiplex PCR; TCRdb's table is partial and in-frame only. The sample consists of around 84,000 clones, around four fifths of them appearing once. The sample in question was PBMCs, obtained from a glioma patient whose treatment included an IDH1 peptide vaccine. The receptor source for this set is a man in his forties with glioma. CDR3s include the opening cysteine and the closing phenylalanine or tryptophan. A D gene is named only where the DNA matches it firmly. For some rows the clone size is stated as once, few or many, or as a class when expanded; others skip it.

J gene: TRBJ2-7
clone size: NA
D gene: TRBD1
V gene: TRBV6-6
CDR3 DNA: TGTGCCAGCAGTTACGGAGGACAGGGGGGGTACGAGCAGTACTTC
CDR3 protein: CASSYGGQGGYEQYF

J gene: TRBJ1-1
clone size: NA
D gene: NA
V gene: TRBV29-1
CDR3 DNA: TGCAGCGTTGAGCAGGGATACACTGAAGCTTTCTTT
CDR3 protein: CSVEQGYTEAFF

J gene: TRBJ1-1
clone size: NA
D gene: NA
V gene: TRBV5-1
CDR3 DNA: TGCGCCAGCAGCTTGGACAGATTCAACACTGAAGCTTTCTTT
CDR3 protein: CASSLDRFNTEAFF

J gene: TRBJ2-3
clone size: NA
D gene: NA
V gene: TRBV6-6
CDR3 DNA: TGTGCCAGCAGCCGGACTCCTGATACGCAGTATTTT
CDR3 protein: CASSRTPDTQYF

J gene: TRBJ1-4
clone size: NA
D gene: NA
V gene: TRBV2
CDR3 DNA: TGTGCCAGCAGGTACAGGAGGAATGAAAAACTGTTTTTT
CDR3 protein: CASRYRRNEKLFF

J gene: TRBJ1-1
clone size: NA
D gene: NA
V gene: TRBV4-3
CDR3 DNA: TGCGCCAGCAGCCAAGATCGGCAGGGGAGGAACACTGAAGCTTTCTTT
CDR3 protein: CASSQDRQGRNTEAFF

J gene: TRBJ1-4
clone size: few
D gene: NA
V gene: TRBV5-4
CDR3 DNA: TGTGCCAGCAGCTTGAGACAGGAAGGCGAAAAACTGTTTTTT
CDR3 protein: CASSLRQEGEKLFF

J gene: TRBJ2-1
clone size: NA
D gene: TRBD2
V gene: TRBV6-4
CDR3 DNA: TGTGCCAGCAGCCTGCGACTAGCCCTCTCCTACAATGAGCAGTTCTTC
CDR3 protein: CASSLRLALSYNEQFF

J gene: TRBJ2-5
clone size: NA
D gene: NA
V gene: TRBV28
CDR3 DNA: TGTGCCAGCAGTCTCCCCCGGGGGCAGACCCAGTACTTC
CDR3 protein: CASSLPRGQTQYF

J gene: TRBJ2-1
clone size: once
D gene: NA
V gene: TRBV5-5
CDR3 DNA: TGTGCCAGCAGCTTAGGGACAAATGAGCAGTTCTTC
CDR3 protein: CASSLGTNEQFF

J gene: TRBJ2-5
clone size: NA
D gene: NA
V gene: TRBV7-2
CDR3 DNA: TGTGCCAGCAGCTTTACGGAGACCCAGTACTTC
CDR3 protein: CASSFTETQYF

J gene: TRBJ2-7
clone size: NA
D gene: TRBD1
V gene: TRBV5-4
CDR3 DNA: TGTGCCAGCAGCTTGGGGGGACAGGGGCAAACCTACGAGCAGTACTTC
CDR3 protein: CASSLGGQGQTYEQYF

J gene: TRBJ2-7
clone size: NA
D gene: TRBD1
V gene: TRBV28
CDR3 DNA: TGTGCCAGCAGTTTATCTGACAGGGGCTCCTACGAGCAGTACTTC
CDR3 protein: CASSLSDRGSYEQYF

J gene: TRBJ2-7
clone size: NA
D gene: TRBD1
V gene: TRBV5-6
CDR3 DNA: TGTGCCAGCAGCTGGGACAGGGCCCCCTACGAGCAGTACTTC
CDR3 protein: CASSWDRAPYEQYF

J gene: TRBJ2-1
clone size: NA
D gene: NA
V gene: TRBV27
CDR3 DNA: TGTGCCAGCAGTTCCGCGGTCATCAAGGGCAATGAGCAGTTCTTC
CDR3 protein: CASSSAVIKGNEQFF

J gene: TRBJ2-4
clone size: NA
D gene: NA
V gene: TRBV5-1
CDR3 DNA: TGCGCCAGCAGGTCCCTCGGGGGAGCCAAAAACATTCAGTACTTC
CDR3 protein: CASRSLGGAKNIQYF

J gene: TRBJ2-6
clone size: NA
D gene: NA
V gene: TRBV4-2
CDR3 DNA: TGTGCCAGCAGCCAGGAGGTCAAAGTACAAAGTCGGGCCAACGTCCTGACTTTC
CDR3 protein: CASSQEVKVQSRANVLTF

J gene: TRBJ2-7
clone size: few
D gene: NA
V gene: TRBV28
CDR3 DNA: TGTGCCAGCAGTTTACACAGGGACTACGAGCAGTACTTC
CDR3 protein: CASSLHRDYEQYF

J gene: TRBJ1-2
clone size: NA
D gene: NA
V gene: TRBV29-1
CDR3 DNA: TGCAGCGCCCTCAGGGTCGACTATGGCTACACCTTC
CDR3 protein: CSALRVDYGYTF

J gene: TRBJ2-1
clone size: NA
D gene: NA
V gene: TRBV28
CDR3 DNA: TGTGCCAGCAGTTTATGGTCCCAGGGGTATGATGAGCAGTTCTTC
CDR3 protein: CASSLWSQGYDEQFF

J gene: TRBJ2-7
clone size: NA
D gene: TRBD1
V gene: TRBV7-2
CDR3 DNA: TGTGCCAGCAGTATAGAAGGGACAGTCTCCTACGAGCAGTACTTC
CDR3 protein: CASSIEGTVSYEQYF

J gene: TRBJ2-5
clone size: NA
D gene: NA
V gene: TRBV19
CDR3 DNA: TGTGCCAGTAGAAGTAGCGGTCAAGAGACCCAGTACTTC
CDR3 protein: CASRSSGQETQYF

J gene: TRBJ2-5
clone size: NA
D gene: NA
V gene: TRBV15
CDR3 DNA: TGTGCCACCAGCAGAGAGGAGACAGACAAAGAGACCCAGTACTTC
CDR3 protein: CATSREETDKETQYF

J gene: TRBJ2-3
clone size: NA
D gene: NA
V gene: TRBV30
CDR3 DNA: TGTGCCTGGAGTGTAGGTTCAGCTTCCCCTAGCACAGATACGCAGTATTTT
CDR3 protein: CAWSVGSASPSTDTQYF

J gene: TRBJ1-5
clone size: NA
D gene: NA
V gene: TRBV5-8
CDR3 DNA: TGTGCCAGCAGCTTGTTAACTAGGGGAAATCAGCCCCAGCATTTT
CDR3 protein: CASSLLTRGNQPQHF

J gene: TRBJ2-1
clone size: NA
D gene: NA
V gene: TRBV14
CDR3 DNA: TGTGCCTCCAACAGGGAAGAAGTCAATGAGCAGTTCTTC
CDR3 protein: CASNREEVNEQFF

J gene: TRBJ2-1
clone size: NA
D gene: NA
V gene: TRBV4-3
CDR3 DNA: TGCGCCAGCAGCCAAGAAGGGCTACCTGACAATGAGCAGTTCTTC
CDR3 protein: CASSQEGLPDNEQFF

J gene: TRBJ2-3
clone size: NA
D gene: NA
V gene: TRBV10-3
CDR3 DNA: TGTGCCATCCAACCGGGGGGCACAGATACGCAGTATTTT
CDR3 protein: CAIQPGGTDTQYF